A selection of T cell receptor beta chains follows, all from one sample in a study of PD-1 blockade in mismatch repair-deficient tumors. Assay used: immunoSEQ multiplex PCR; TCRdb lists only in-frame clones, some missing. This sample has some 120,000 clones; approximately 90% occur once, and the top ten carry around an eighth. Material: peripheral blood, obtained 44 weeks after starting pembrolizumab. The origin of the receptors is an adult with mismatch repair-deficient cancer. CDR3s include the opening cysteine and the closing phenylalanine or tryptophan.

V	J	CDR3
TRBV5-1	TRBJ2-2	CASSLLAGTGTGELFF
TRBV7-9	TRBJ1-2	CASSLGGQGLTTF
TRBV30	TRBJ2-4	CAWSVGGEQNIQYF
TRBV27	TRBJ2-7	CASPSSYEQYF
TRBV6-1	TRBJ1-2	CASSDYRGLSYGYTF
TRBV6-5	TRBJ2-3	CASTRTASSTDTQYF
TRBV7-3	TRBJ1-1	CASSQDPGGTEAFF
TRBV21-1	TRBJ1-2	CASSYDRANANYGYTF
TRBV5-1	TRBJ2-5	CASSPAVYREETQYF
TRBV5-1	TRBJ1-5	CASSLTGDNQPQHF
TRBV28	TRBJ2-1	CASTSEQVSYEQFF
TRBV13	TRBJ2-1	CASSFQLAGPPNEQFF